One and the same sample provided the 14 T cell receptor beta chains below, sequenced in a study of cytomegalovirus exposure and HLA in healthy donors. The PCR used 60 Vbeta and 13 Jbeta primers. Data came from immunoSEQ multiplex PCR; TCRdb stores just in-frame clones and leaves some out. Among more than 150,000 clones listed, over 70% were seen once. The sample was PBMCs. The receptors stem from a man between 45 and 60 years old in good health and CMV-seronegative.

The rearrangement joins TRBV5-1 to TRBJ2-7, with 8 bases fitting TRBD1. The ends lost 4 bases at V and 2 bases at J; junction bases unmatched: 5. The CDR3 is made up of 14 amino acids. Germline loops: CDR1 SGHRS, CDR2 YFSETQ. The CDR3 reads CASSGRDRTYEQYF. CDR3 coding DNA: TGCGCCAGCAGCGGCCGGGACAGGACCTACGAGCAGTACTTC. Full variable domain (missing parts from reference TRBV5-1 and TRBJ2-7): KAGVTQTPRYLIKTRGQQVTLSCSPISGHRSVSWYQQTPGQGLQFLFEYFSETQRNKGNFPGRFSGRQFSNSRSEMNVSTLELGDSALYLCASSGRDRTYEQYFGPGTRLTVT.

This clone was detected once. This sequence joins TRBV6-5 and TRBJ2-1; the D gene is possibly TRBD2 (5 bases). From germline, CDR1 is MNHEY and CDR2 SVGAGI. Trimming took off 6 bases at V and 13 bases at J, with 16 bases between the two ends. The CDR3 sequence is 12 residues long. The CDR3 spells CASSRGPQEQFF. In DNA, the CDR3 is TGTGCCAGCAGCAGAGGGCCTCAGGAACAGTTCTTC.

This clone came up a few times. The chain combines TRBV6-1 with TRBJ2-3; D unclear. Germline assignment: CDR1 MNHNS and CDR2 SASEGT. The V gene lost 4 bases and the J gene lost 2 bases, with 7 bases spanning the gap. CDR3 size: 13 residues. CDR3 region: CASSVPFTDTQYF. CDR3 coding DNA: TGTGCCAGCAGTGTTCCGTTCACAGATACGCAGTATTTT.

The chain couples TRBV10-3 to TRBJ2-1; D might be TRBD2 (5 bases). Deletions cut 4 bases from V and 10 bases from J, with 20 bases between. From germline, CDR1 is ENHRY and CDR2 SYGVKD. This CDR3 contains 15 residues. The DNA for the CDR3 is TGTGCCATCAGTGGTTTCGATGCGGGTTCTAGCGAGCAGTTCTTC. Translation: CAISGFDAGSSEQFF.

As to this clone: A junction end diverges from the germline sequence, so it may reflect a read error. The CDR3 nucleotides are TGTGTCAGCAGGCTAACAGGGGGGGATGGCTACACCTTC. Translation: CVSRLTGGDGYTF. The V call is TRBV6-6, the J call TRBJ1-2; the match to TRBD1 covers 8 bases. Germline CDR1 and CDR2: MNHNY and SVGAGI (reference sequence). There are 13 residues in the CDR3.

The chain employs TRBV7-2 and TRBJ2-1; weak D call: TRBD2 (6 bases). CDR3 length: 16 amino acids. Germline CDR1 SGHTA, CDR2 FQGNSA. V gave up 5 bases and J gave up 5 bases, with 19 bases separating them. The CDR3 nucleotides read TGTGCCAGCAGCCGGGACTCTACCCCCCCCGACAATGAGCAGTTCTTC. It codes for CASSRDSTPPDNEQFF.

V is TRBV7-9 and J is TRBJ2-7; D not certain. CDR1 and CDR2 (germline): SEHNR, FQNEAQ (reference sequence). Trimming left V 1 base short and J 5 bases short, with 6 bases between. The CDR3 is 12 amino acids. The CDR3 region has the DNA TGTGCCAGCAGCTTAGTTTCCGACGAGCAGTACTTC. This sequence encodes CASSLVSDEQYF.

The chain's CDR3 is CASSHADWDTDTQYF. CDR3 bases: TGTGCCAGCAGCCACGCGGACTGGGACACAGATACGCAGTATTTT. The genes are TRBV7-9 and TRBJ2-3, with a possible D match to TRBD2 (5 bases). This CDR3 region has 15 residues. CDR1 and CDR2 (germline): SEHNR, FQNEAQ (reference sequence). Trimming left V 5 bases short and J 2 bases short, with 14 bases between.

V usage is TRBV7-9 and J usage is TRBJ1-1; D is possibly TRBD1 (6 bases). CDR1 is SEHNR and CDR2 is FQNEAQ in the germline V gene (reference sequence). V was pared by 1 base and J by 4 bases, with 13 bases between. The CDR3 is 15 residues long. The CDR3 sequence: CASSLEGGGSTEAFF. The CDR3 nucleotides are TGTGCCAGCAGCTTAGAAGGGGGTGGGAGCACTGAAGCTTTCTTT. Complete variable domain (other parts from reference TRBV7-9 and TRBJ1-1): DTGVSQNPRHKITKRGQNVTFRCDPISEHNRLYWYRQTLGQGPEFLTYFQNEAQLEKSRLLSDRFSAERPKGSFSTLEIQRTEQGDSAMYLCASSLEGGGSTEAFFGQGTRLTVV.

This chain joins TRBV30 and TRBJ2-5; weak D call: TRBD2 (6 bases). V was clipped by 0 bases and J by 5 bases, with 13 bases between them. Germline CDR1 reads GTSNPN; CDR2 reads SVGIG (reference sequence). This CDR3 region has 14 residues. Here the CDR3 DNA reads TGTGCCTGGAGTGTTGGTAGGGGAGGTGAGACCCAGTACTTC. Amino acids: CAWSVGRGGETQYF.

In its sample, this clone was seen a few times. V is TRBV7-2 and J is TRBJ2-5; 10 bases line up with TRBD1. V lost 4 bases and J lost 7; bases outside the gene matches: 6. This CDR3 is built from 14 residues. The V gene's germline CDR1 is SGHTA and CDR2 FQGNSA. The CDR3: CASSSTGGVGTQYF. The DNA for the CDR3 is TGTGCCAGCAGCTCGACAGGGGGCGTGGGGACCCAGTACTTC. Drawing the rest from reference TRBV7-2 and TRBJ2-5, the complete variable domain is GAGVSQSPSNKVTEKGKDVELRCDPISGHTALYWYRQSLGQGLEFLIYFQGNSAPDKSGLPSDRFSAERTGGSVSTLTIQRTQQEDSAVYLCASSSTGGVGTQYFGPGTRLLVL.

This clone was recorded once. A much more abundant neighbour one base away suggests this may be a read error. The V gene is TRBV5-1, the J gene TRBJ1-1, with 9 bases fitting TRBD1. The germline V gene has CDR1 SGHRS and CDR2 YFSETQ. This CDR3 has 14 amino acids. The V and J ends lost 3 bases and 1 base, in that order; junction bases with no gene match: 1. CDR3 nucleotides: TGCGCCAGCAGCTCGGGACAGGGGAACACTGAAGCTTTCTTT. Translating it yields CASSSGQGNTEAFF.

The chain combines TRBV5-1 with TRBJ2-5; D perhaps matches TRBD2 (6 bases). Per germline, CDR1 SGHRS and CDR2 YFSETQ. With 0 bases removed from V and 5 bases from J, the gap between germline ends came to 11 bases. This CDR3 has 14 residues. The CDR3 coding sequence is TGCGCCAGCAGCTTGGGGAGGGCGAGGGAGACCCAGTACTTC. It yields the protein CASSLGRARETQYF.

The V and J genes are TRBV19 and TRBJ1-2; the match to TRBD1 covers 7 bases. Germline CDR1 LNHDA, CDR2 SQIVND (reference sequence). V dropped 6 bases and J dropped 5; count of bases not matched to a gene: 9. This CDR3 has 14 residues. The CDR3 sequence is CASSPRDRLYGYTF. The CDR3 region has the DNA TGTGCCAGTAGCCCGAGGGACAGACTGTATGGCTACACCTTC.